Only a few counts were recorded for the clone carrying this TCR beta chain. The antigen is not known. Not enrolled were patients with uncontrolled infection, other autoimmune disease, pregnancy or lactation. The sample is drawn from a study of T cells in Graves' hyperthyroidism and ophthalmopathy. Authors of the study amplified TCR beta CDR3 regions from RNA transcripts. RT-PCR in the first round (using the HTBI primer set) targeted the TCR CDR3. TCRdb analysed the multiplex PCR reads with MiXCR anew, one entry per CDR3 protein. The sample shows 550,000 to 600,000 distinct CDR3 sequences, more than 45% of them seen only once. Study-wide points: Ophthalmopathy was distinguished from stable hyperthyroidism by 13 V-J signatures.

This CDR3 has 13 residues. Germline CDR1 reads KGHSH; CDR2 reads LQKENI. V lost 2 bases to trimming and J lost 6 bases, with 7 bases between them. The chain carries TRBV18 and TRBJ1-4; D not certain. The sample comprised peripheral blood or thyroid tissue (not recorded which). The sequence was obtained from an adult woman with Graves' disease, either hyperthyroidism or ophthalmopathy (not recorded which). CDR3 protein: CASSPGMDEKLFF. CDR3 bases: TGTGCCAGCTCACCAGGGATGGATGAAAAACTGTTTTTT.